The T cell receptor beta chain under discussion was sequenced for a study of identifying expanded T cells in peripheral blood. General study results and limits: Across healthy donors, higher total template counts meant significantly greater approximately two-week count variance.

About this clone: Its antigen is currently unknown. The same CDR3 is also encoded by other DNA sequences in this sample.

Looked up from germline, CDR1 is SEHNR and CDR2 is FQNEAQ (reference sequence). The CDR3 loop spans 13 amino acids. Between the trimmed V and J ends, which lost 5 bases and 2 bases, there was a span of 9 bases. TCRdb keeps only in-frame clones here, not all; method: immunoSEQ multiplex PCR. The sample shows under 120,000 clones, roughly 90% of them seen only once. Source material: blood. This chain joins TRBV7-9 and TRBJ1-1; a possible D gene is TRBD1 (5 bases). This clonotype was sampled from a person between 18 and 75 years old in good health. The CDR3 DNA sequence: TGTGCCAGCAGCCTAGGACAAAACACTGAAGCTTTCTTT. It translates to CASSLGQNTEAFF.